These 32 T cell receptor beta chains originate from one sample sequenced in a study of cytomegalovirus exposure and HLA in healthy donors. This PCR relied on a set of 60 Vbeta primers and 13 Jbeta primers. The method was immunoSEQ multiplex PCR; TCRdb's version includes in-frame clones alone and lacks a portion of them. The profile shows fewer than 200,000 clones, 82% of them singletons. The sequenced sample consisted of PBMCs. These receptors were obtained from a male donor in good health and CMV-seronegative.

This clone was picked up one time. The CDR3 coding sequence is TGTGCCAGCAGCTTGGTACTCGGCAGATTAACTAACAATGAGCAGTTCTTC. Translation gives CASSLVLGRLTNNEQFF. The chain is built from TRBV5-8 and TRBJ2-1; the D is unclear. From germline, CDR1 is SGHTS and CDR2 YDEGEE. This CDR3 is 17 amino acids long. Trimming cost V 0 bases and J 5 bases, with 18 bases left between them.

This clone was observed a handful of times. This chain links TRBV6-6 with TRBJ2-5; the D gene is possibly TRBD2 (7 bases). V lost 2 bases, J lost 3 bases, and 13 bases lay in between. CDR3 size: 15 residues. Germline V gives CDR1 MNHNY, CDR2 SVGAGI (reference sequence). CDR3 in amino acids: CASSYDRGAKETQYF. CDR3 sequence (DNA): TGTGCCAGCAGTTACGACCGGGGGGCGAAAGAGACCCAGTACTTC.

The chain is built from TRBV25-1 and TRBJ2-3; TRBD1 agrees at 7 bases. This CDR3 spans 15 amino acids. Germline V CDR1 and CDR2: MGHDK, SYGVNS. Trimming took 5 bases from V and 1 from J; bases not matched to a gene: 6. For the CDR3, the DNA is TGTGCCAGCAGTAGGGACAGCCCTCGCACAGATACGCAGTATTTT. It specifies CASSRDSPRTDTQYF.

This chain connects TRBV25-1 to TRBJ1-2; D may be TRBD1 (5 bases). This CDR3 has 14 amino acids. Germline CDR1 MGHDK, CDR2 SYGVNS. Trimming pared 3 bases from V and 2 bases from J, leaving 10 bases between. The CDR3 DNA reads TGTGCCAGCAGTGAGCCTGGGGCCAACTATGGCTACACCTTC. Its protein is CASSEPGANYGYTF.

This clone was seen a single time. The chain couples TRBV27 to TRBJ1-1; 7 positions match TRBD1. V gave up 6 bases and J gave up 1 base; unmatched junction bases: 5. Germline V gives CDR1 MNHEY, CDR2 SMNVEV (reference sequence). This CDR3 spans 14 amino acids. This chain's CDR3 is CASRPTGTNTEAFF. The CDR3 DNA reads as TGTGCCAGCAGACCGACAGGGACGAACACTGAAGCTTTCTTT.

The chain employs TRBV9 and TRBJ2-1, with TRBD2 identical over 12 bases. The junction had 5 bases not matched to a gene; V was cut back by 0 bases and J by 7 bases. The CDR3 runs 16 residues. Germline assignment: CDR1 SGDLS and CDR2 YYNGEE. CDR3 bases: TGTGCCAGCAGCGTAGTGCTAGCGGGGGGGTGGAATGAGCAGTTCTTC. This gives the protein CASSVVLAGGWNEQFF.

The chain employs TRBV27 and TRBJ2-1; 12 bases are a match to TRBD2. The CDR3 contains 18 residues. The germline gives CDR1 MNHEY, CDR2 SMNVEV (reference sequence). Germline trimming cut 9 bases from V and 5 bases from J; bases unmatched to any gene: 17. The CDR3 is CARRDRLAGDLKDNEQFF. In DNA, the CDR3 is TGTGCCAGGAGGGATAGACTAGCGGGAGATCTTAAGGACAATGAGCAGTTCTTC.

V and J are TRBV5-5 and TRBJ1-2, with a weak D call TRBD1 (6 bases). Germline lookup yields CDR1 SGHKS and CDR2 YYEKEE (reference sequence). Trimming removed 2 bases at V and 8 bases at J, with 19 bases between. The CDR3 loop spans 15 amino acids. CDR3 in DNA: TGTGCCAGCAGCTTAGTACAGGGAGGGCTAGAGGGCTACACCTTC. This translates into CASSLVQGGLEGYTF. The complete variable domain, with remaining parts taken from reference TRBV5-5 and TRBJ1-2, reads DAGVTQSPTHLIKTRGQQVTLRCSPISGHKSVSWYQQVLGQGPQFIFQYYEKEERGRGNFPDRFSARQFPNYSSELNVNALLLGDSALYLCASSLVQGGLEGYTFGSGTRLTVV.

The V and J genes are TRBV10-2 and TRBJ2-3; 8 bases match TRBD1. The germline gives CDR1 WSHSY, CDR2 SAAADI. The V and J ends lost 7 bases and 3 bases, in that order; junction bases with no gene match: 12. The CDR3 sequence is 16 residues long. The CDR3, as DNA: TGCGCCAGCAAGAGGGCAGGGGGCATTGGGACAGATACGCAGTATTTT. It codes for CASKRAGGIGTDTQYF.

This clone was picked up one time. The V and J genes are TRBV6-1 and TRBJ2-5; TRBD1 aligns across 10 bases. The J call may be mistaken, given a closer DNA end match to TRBJ2-7. Germline V gene lookup returns CDR1 MNHNS and CDR2 SASEGT. This CDR3 contains 14 residues. CDR3 loop: CASGGSGQGTEQYF. The CDR3 DNA is TGTGCCAGCGGAGGATCGGGACAGGGGACCGAGCAGTACTTC.

This chain joins TRBV9 and TRBJ2-7; 10 bases map to TRBD2. The CDR3 is 14 amino acids. Per the germline V gene, CDR1 is SGDLS and CDR2 is YYNGEE. V lost 2 bases, J lost 6 bases, and 5 bases stayed unmatched. CDR3 DNA sequence: TGTGCCAGCAGCGTTAGCGGGGGGAGGTCCGAGCAGTACTTC. Translation gives CASSVSGGRSEQYF.

This rearrangement joins TRBV11-2 to TRBJ2-1, with D possibly being TRBD1 (6 bases). V lost 1 base to trimming and J lost 12 bases, with 19 bases between them. The CDR3 loop spans 15 amino acids. Germline CDR1 SGHAT, CDR2 FQNNGV. The CDR3 nucleotides read TGTGCCAGCAGCTTAGGGGGTAACAGGGACCGGGGGCAGTTCTTC. Its protein is CASSLGGNRDRGQFF.

The chain links TRBV4-3 to TRBJ2-5, with 9 bases that match TRBD2. The CDR3 runs to 17 residues. Unmatched junction bases numbered 10, after V lost 0 bases and J lost 5 bases. CDR1 and CDR2 from the germline V gene are LGHNA and YSLEER. CDR3 amino acids: CASSQDMREGPGETQYF. The CDR3 coding sequence is TGCGCCAGCAGCCAAGATATGCGGGAGGGCCCGGGTGAGACCCAGTACTTC.

This sequence joins TRBV5-6 and TRBJ2-2; TRBD1 agrees at 8 bases. This CDR3 is built from 16 residues. The V segment lost 2 bases and the J segment 6 bases; nucleotides outside the gene matches: 9. The germline CDR1 and CDR2 sequences are SGHDT and YYEEEE. CDR3 nucleotides: TGTGCCAGCAGCTTCCACAGGGGGTCGGTCTCCGGGGAGCTGTTTTTT. It encodes CASSFHRGSVSGELFF.

V is TRBV6-1 and J is TRBJ2-3, with unresolved D. Trimming left V 2 bases short and J 0 bases short, with 12 bases between. The CDR3 runs 16 residues. Germline V CDR1 and CDR2: MNHNS, SASEGT. CDR3 in DNA: TGTGCCAGCAGTGAAAATGGCTTCCACAGCACAGATACGCAGTATTTT. Its protein product is CASSENGFHSTDTQYF.

V usage is TRBV19 and J usage is TRBJ2-2; 9 positions match TRBD1. This CDR3 has 15 amino acids. The V segment lost 6 bases and the J segment 2 bases; nucleotides outside the gene matches: 4. Germline CDR1 is LNHDA and CDR2 is SQIVND (reference sequence). Here the CDR3 reads CASRRTGDNTGELFF. The CDR3, as DNA: TGTGCCAGTAGGCGGACAGGGGACAACACCGGGGAGCTGTTTTTT. The full variable domain, its missing parts supplied by reference TRBV19 and TRBJ2-2, is DGGITQSPKYLFRKEGQNVTLSCEQNLNHDAMYWYRQDPGQGLRLIYYSQIVNDFQKGDIAEGYSVSREKKESFPLTVTSAQKNPTAFYLCASRRTGDNTGELFFGEGSRLTVL.

The chain joins TRBV5-1 to TRBJ2-2, with D possibly matching TRBD2 (6 bases). Germline V lookup: CDR1 SGHRS, CDR2 YFSETQ. The CDR3 runs to 17 residues. V lost 4 bases and J 4 bases, leaving 20 bases between the germline ends. The CDR3 sequence is CASSRLLGEEGTGELFF. CDR3 nucleotides: TGCGCCAGCAGCAGGCTTCTGGGGGAGGAAGGCACCGGGGAGCTGTTTTTT.

V and J are TRBV2 and TRBJ2-2; TRBD2 aligns across 10 bases. The CDR3 consists of 13 residues. V lost 6 bases and J lost 5; bases outside the gene matches: 0. Germline V CDR1 and CDR2: SNHLY, FYNNEI. The DNA for the CDR3 is TGTGCCAGCAGACTAGCGGGGACCGGGGAGCTGTTTTTT. The encoded protein is CASRLAGTGELFF.

This chain links TRBV4-1 with TRBJ1-4, with 7 bases that match TRBD1. Trimming cost V 2 bases and J 2 bases; bases outside gene matches: 2. The CDR3 runs 15 residues. CDR1 and CDR2 from the germline V gene are MGHRA and YSYEKL. The CDR3 sequence is CASSQQQGTNEKLFF. The CDR3 coding sequence is TGCGCCAGCAGCCAACAACAGGGGACTAATGAAAAACTGTTTTTT.

The chain combines TRBV5-4 with TRBJ2-5; D gene uncertain. Deletions cut 4 bases from V and 5 bases from J, with 15 bases between. Germline CDR1 SGHNT, CDR2 YYREEE (reference sequence). The CDR3 has 14 residues. CDR3 coding DNA: TGTGCCAGCAGCCCCCAACCCAGCGCCGAGACCCAGTACTTC. Protein product: CASSPQPSAETQYF.

The chain has TRBV2 and TRBJ2-6; D is uncertain. The CDR3 is 19 amino acids. Trimming took 1 base from V and 0 from J, leaving 16 bases between them. Germline V lookup: CDR1 SNHLY, CDR2 FYNNEI. CDR3 DNA: TGTGCCAGCAGTGAAGTGAGGTCTGGGTTTGGCTCTGGGGCCAACGTCCTGACTTTC. Residues: CASSEVRSGFGSGANVLTF.

This chain uses TRBV5-4 with TRBJ2-4; 7 bases line up with TRBD1. CDR1 is SGHNT and CDR2 is YYREEE in the germline V gene (reference sequence). The CDR3 sequence is 18 residues long. The J segment lost 2 bases and the V segment lost 4 bases, leaving 15 bases of the junction unmatched. The CDR3 DNA follows: TGTGCCAGCAGCAGGACAGGCCCCCTCCGGGATCCCAAAAACATTCAGTACTTC. This gives the protein CASSRTGPLRDPKNIQYF.

The chain employs TRBV2 and TRBJ2-1; D unresolved. The CDR3 runs 15 residues. In germline, CDR1 is SNHLY, CDR2 FYNNEI. V shed 4 bases and J shed 1 base, with 11 bases lying between them. CDR3 bases: TGTGCCAGCAGTGTTCTATCACAGTCCTACAATGAGCAGTTCTTC. Protein: CASSVLSQSYNEQFF.

The chain employs TRBV9 and TRBJ2-1, with 9 bases lining up with TRBD2. J gave up 5 bases and V 0 bases, and 12 bases lay outside the gene matches. CDR3 length equals 18 residues. Germline values: CDR1 SGDLS, CDR2 YYNGEE. Written as DNA, the CDR3 is TGTGCCAGCAGCGTAGGTGCAGCGGGAGGACTGGTCGACAATGAGCAGTTCTTC. Residues: CASSVGAAGGLVDNEQFF.

This clone was seen more than once but under ten times. The chain is built from TRBV5-1 and TRBJ1-5; the D gene is possibly TRBD1 (5 bases). This CDR3 has 15 amino acids. CDR1 is SGHRS, CDR2 YFSETQ, per germline. Trimming cost V 0 bases and J 5 bases, with 12 bases left between them. The CDR3 reads CASSLAGQGYQPQHF. The CDR3 DNA is TGCGCCAGCAGCTTGGCCGGGCAGGGTTATCAGCCCCAGCATTTT.

This clone was detected a few times. Other DNA variants within this sample encode the same CDR3. This rearrangement joins TRBV5-1 to TRBJ2-2; the match to TRBD1 covers 10 bases. CDR3 length: 15 residues. Germline V gives CDR1 SGHRS, CDR2 YFSETQ. V lost 4 bases to trimming and J lost 3 bases; unmatched junction nucleotides: 3. CDR3 sequence (DNA): TGCGCCAGCAGCCTGGACAGGGGGGACACCGGGGAGCTGTTTTTT. Protein product: CASSLDRGDTGELFF.

In its sample, this clone was seen a few times. The chain recombines TRBV6-1 with TRBJ2-7; TRBD2 aligns across 9 bases. V lost 6 bases and J lost 2; bases outside the gene matches: 8. Germline V gene data show CDR1 as MNHNS and CDR2 as SASEGT. The CDR3 sequence is 15 residues long. The CDR3 spells CASRNGLARTYEQYF. The DNA for the CDR3 is TGTGCCAGCAGAAACGGACTAGCGAGAACCTACGAGCAGTACTTC.

The chain employs TRBV18 and TRBJ2-7, with TRBD1 matching 12 bases. With V trimmed by 1 base and J by 5 bases, 9 bases remained unmatched. Germline V gene data show CDR1 as KGHSH and CDR2 as LQKENI. CDR3 length: 17 amino acids. DNA of the CDR3: TGTGCCAGCTCACCACTCCGGGACAGGGGGCGCGTCAACGAGCAGTACTTC. It yields the protein CASSPLRDRGRVNEQYF. Full variable domain (outside the CDR3, taken from reference TRBV18 and TRBJ2-7): NAGVMQNPRHLVRRRGQEARLRCSPMKGHSHVYWYRQLPEEGLKFMVYLQKENIIDESGMPKERFSAEFPKEGPSILRIQQVVRGDSAAYFCASSPLRDRGRVNEQYFGPGTRLTVT.

The chain links TRBV7-8 to TRBJ2-3; 9 positions agree with TRBD2. Germline V gene lookup returns CDR1 SGHVS and CDR2 FQNEAQ. The CDR3 spans 17 residues. Losses at the gene ends were 5 bases for V and 6 bases for J; bases not matched to a gene: 15. The CDR3 sequence is CASSRAPGLAGMDTQYF. The CDR3 coding sequence is TGTGCCAGCAGCCGCGCCCCCGGCCTAGCGGGGATGGATACGCAGTATTTT.

This clone has a single count. The V gene is TRBV19, the J gene TRBJ2-7; 9 bases are a match to TRBD1. The CDR3 has 15 amino acids. V was clipped by 3 bases and J by 6 bases; unmatched bases: 9. Looked up from germline, CDR1 is LNHDA and CDR2 is SQIVND (reference sequence). The CDR3 nucleotides read TGTGCCAGTAGTATCACGGACAGGGGTTCGCGCGAGCAGTACTTC. Encoded protein: CASSITDRGSREQYF.

The chain employs TRBV7-3 and TRBJ1-1, with no clear D. The CDR3 is 13 amino acids. Germline-derived CDR1 and CDR2 are SGHTA and FQGTGA. V was clipped by 2 bases and J by 1 base, with 5 bases between them. This CDR3 is CASSLQRNTEAFF. The CDR3 DNA reads as TGTGCCAGCAGCTTACAGCGGAACACTGAAGCTTTCTTT.

The chain joins TRBV14 to TRBJ2-5; 9 nucleotides line up with TRBD2. This CDR3 is 16 amino acids long. With 1 base clipped from V and 5 bases from J, the junction kept 8 bases outside the gene matches. Per germline, CDR1 SGHDN and CDR2 FVKESK. The CDR3: CASSQGVGLATETQYF. DNA of the CDR3: TGTGCCAGCAGCCAAGGGGTCGGACTAGCGACTGAGACCCAGTACTTC.